This TCR beta chain came from a study of blood T cells in healthy people across ages. In its sample, this clonotype was seen a few times. Combining a sample-barcoded 5' primer with a J-beta primer mix, a second PCR ran for roughly 6 to 12 cycles. TCRdb reprocessed the 5' RACE reads with MiXCR, giving one entry per CDR3 protein. Here the sample spans 1.5 million or so distinct CDR3 sequences, 40% to 45% being singletons. Peripheral blood samples of roughly 9.8 milliliters were drawn from each donor. There are 16 residues in the CDR3. The V and J ends lost 6 bases and 5 bases, in that order; junction bases with no gene match: 14.

The receptor comes from a woman aged 18-29 years in good health. The J gene is TRBJ2-5, the V gene TRBV12-3 or TRBV12-4; TRBD1 matches at 8 bases. The sample comprised blood. DNA for the CDR3: TGTGCCAGCAGCAGCCGAACCAAGGACAGGGTGGAGACCCAGTACTTC. Protein product: CASSSRTKDRVETQYF.